This TCR beta chain was sequenced in a study of CD8+CD57+ T cells in acquired aplastic anemia. Germline loops: CDR1 SQVTM, CDR2 ANQGSEA. The CDR3 runs 13 residues. Trimming stripped 5 bases from V and 7 bases from J, with 14 bases between. Regarding the study as a whole: Levels of CD8+ Simpson's diversity were not significantly distinct in patients versus controls. Sharing between patients and controls was observed for over 25 CD8+ CDR3 sequences.

Patients sequenced had flow cytometry evidence of CD8+CD57+ cell expansion. Severe acquired aplastic anemia was the diagnosis recorded for all patients. TCR beta VDJ and CDR3 profiles were obtained from a genomic DNA template. TCRdb itself ran the reads through MiXCR, one entry per CDR3 protein. The data hold approximately 170,000 distinct CDR3 sequences, with 40% to 55% observed a single time. In the case of this clonotype: Its specificity is unknown.

The sequence was obtained from a human donor with aplastic anemia. Material for sequencing was sorted CD4+, CD8+, or CD8+CD57+ T cells (not recorded which) from PBMCs. The chain is built from TRBV29-1 and TRBJ1-4; no definite D call. CDR3 nucleotide sequence: TGCAGCGTTCTCGGGCCGGATAGTGAAAAACTGTTTTTT. Translation: CSVLGPDSEKLFF.